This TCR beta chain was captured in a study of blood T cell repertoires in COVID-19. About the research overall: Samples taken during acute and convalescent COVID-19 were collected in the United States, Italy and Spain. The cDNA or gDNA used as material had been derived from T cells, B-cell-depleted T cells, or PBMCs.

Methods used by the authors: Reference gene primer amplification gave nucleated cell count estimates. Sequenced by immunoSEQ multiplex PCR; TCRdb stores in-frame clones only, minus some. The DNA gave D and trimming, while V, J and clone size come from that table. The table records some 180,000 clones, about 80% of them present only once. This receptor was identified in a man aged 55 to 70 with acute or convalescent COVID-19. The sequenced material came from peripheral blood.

The CDR3 region has the DNA TGCGCCAGCAGCCAAGGTCTAGCGGGCCCCCTAACTACCAATGAGCAGTTCTTC. It encodes CASSQGLAGPLTTNEQFF. The J gene is TRBJ2-1, the V gene TRBV4-1; 8 bases agree with TRBD2. This CDR3 is built from 18 residues. CDR1 is MGHRA and CDR2 is YSYEKL in the germline V gene. The V gene end was trimmed by 1 base and the J gene end by 6 bases; junction bases not matched to a gene: 14.